This T cell receptor beta chain is from a study of blood T cell repertoires in COVID-19. In the study overall: Nucleic acid was either cDNA or gDNA, and it came from T cells, B-cell-depleted T cells, or PBMCs.

This clone was seen a handful of times. CDR3 length: 11 amino acids. Germline values: CDR1 ENHRY, CDR2 SYGVKD. The V end lost 3 bases, the J end lost 5 bases, and 4 bases lay between the germline ends. The data were produced by immunoSEQ multiplex PCR, yet TCRdb's version contains in-frame clones alone and is incomplete. The repertoire includes hundreds of thousands of clones, around four fifths of them detected once, and around 3.7% sits in the top ten. This receptor was taken from a woman between 50 and 59 years old with active or convalescent COVID-19. Specimen: peripheral blood. The J gene is TRBJ2-5, the V gene TRBV10-3; D is unclear. As DNA, the CDR3 is TGTGCCATCAGTGATCTGGAGACCCAGTACTTC. Its translation: CAISDLETQYF.